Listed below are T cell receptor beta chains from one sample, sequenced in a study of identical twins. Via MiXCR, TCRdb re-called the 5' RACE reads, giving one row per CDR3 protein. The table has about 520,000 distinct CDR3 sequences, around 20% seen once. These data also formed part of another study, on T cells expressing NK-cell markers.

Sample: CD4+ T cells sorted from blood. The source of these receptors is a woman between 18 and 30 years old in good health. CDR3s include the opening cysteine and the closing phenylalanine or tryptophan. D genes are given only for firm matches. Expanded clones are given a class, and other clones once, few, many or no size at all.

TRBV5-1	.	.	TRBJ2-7	CASSLGVRAVHEQYF	TGCGCCAGCAGCTTGGGGGTCCGTGCGGTCCACGAGCAGTACTTC
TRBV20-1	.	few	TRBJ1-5	CSAGRRGGNQPQHF	TGCAGTGCTGGCAGGAGAGGGGGCAATCAGCCCCAGCATTTT
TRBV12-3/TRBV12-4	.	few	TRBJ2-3	CAYGVDGVDTQYF	TGTGCCTACGGGGTAGACGGTGTAGATACGCAGTATTTT
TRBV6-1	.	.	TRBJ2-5	CASSEIKLGVFEETQYF	TGTGCCAGCAGTGAAATCAAGTTGGGGGTCTTCGAGGAGACCCAGTACTTC
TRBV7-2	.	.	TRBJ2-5	CASSLGSGWETQYF	TGTGCCAGCAGCTTGGGGAGCGGGTGGGAGACCCAGTACTTC
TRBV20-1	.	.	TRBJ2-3	CSADLPSTDTQYF	TGCAGTGCGGACCTGCCTAGCACAGATACGCAGTATTTT
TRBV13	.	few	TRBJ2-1	CASSPSWVDSYNEQFF	TGTGCCAGCAGCCCCTCATGGGTGGACAGCTACAATGAGCAGTTCTTC
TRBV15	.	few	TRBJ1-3	CATSRDWGATGNTIYF	TGTGCCACCAGCAGAGATTGGGGGGCGACGGGAAACACCATATATTTT
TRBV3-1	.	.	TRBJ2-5	CASSQRSSSVGAQYF	TGTGCCAGCAGCCAAAGGAGCTCTTCGGTTGGGGCCCAGTACTTC
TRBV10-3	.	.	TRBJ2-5	CAISESPSQETQYF	TGTGCCATCAGTGAGAGCCCATCGCAAGAGACCCAGTACTTC
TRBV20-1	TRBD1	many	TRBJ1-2	CSARGLGGHTF	TGCAGTGCTAGGGGCCTAGGGGGCCACACCTTC
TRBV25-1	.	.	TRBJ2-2	CASKSKPTGELFF	TGTGCCAGCAAATCCAAGCCCACCGGGGAGCTGTTTTTT
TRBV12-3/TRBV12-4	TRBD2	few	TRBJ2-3	CASSSLGRVAQYF	TGTGCCAGCAGTTCACTGGGGAGGGTGGCGCAGTATTTT
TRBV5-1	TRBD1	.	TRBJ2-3	CASSLEGTGTDTQYF	TGCGCCAGCAGCTTGGAGGGGACAGGCACAGATACGCAGTATTTT
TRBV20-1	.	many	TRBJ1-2	CSARAPGLGYGYTF	TGCAGTGCTAGAGCTCCAGGACTAGGGTATGGCTACACCTTC
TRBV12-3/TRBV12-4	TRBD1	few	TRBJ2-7	CASSIRTGTYEQYF	TGTGCCAGCAGTATCCGGACAGGAACCTACGAGCAGTACTTC
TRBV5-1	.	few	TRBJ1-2	CASNQGTNYGYTF	TGCGCCAGCAATCAGGGGACTAACTATGGCTACACCTTC
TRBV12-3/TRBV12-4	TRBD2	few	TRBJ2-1	CASSLRTSGVDEQFF	TGTGCCAGCAGTTTAAGGACTAGCGGGGTCGATGAGCAGTTCTTC
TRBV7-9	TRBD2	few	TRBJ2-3	CASSSLLAGETDTQYF	TGTGCCAGCAGCTCCCTACTAGCGGGAGAGACAGATACGCAGTATTTT
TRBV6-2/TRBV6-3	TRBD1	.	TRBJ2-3	CASRRDRGRLDTQYF	TGTGCCAGCAGGCGAGACAGGGGGCGTTTGGATACGCAGTATTTT
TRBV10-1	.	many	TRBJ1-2	CASSDLRDTF	TGCGCCAGCAGTGATCTTAGGGACACCTTC
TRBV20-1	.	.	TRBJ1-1	CSATNRREAFF	TGCAGTGCTACGAACAGGCGTGAAGCTTTCTTT
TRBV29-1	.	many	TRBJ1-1	CSVGDTEAFF	TGCAGCGTTGGGGACACTGAAGCTTTCTTT
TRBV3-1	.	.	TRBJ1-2	CASSQGVAYGYTF	TGTGCCAGCAGCCAAGGGGTGGCCTATGGCTACACCTTC
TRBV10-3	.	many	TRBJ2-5	CAISREQETQYF	TGTGCCATCAGTAGGGAACAGGAGACCCAGTACTTC
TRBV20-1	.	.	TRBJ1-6	CSAPRGDNSPLHF	TGCAGTGCTCCCCGGGGGGACAATTCACCCCTCCACTTT
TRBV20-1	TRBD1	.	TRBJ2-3	CSAKLDRFQDTQYF	TGCAGTGCTAAGTTGGACAGGTTCCAAGATACGCAGTATTTT
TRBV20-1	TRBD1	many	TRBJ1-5	CSALTTGDQPQHF	TGCAGTGCTCTCACGACAGGGGATCAGCCCCAGCATTTT
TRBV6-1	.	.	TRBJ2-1	CASSEVPALPIYNEQFF	TGTGCCAGCAGTGAAGTTCCGGCCCTGCCAATTTACAATGAGCAGTTCTTC
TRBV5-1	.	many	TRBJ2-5	CASSLEGARETQYF	TGCGCCAGCAGCTTGGAAGGGGCTCGAGAGACCCAGTACTTC
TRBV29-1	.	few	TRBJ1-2	CSVLTGIHGYTF	TGCAGCGTTTTAACAGGGATCCATGGCTACACCTTC